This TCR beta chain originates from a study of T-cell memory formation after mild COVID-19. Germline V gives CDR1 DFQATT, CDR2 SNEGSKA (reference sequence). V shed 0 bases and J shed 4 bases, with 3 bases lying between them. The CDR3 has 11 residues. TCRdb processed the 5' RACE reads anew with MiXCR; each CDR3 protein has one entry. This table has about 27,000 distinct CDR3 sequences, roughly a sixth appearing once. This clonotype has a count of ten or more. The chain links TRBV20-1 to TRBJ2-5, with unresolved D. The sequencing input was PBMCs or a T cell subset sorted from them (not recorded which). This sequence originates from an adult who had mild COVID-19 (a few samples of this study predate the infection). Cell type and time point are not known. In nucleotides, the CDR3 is TGCAGTGCTAGAGAAGGAGAGACCCAGTACTTC. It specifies CSAREGETQYF.